A single sample is the source of the 21 T cell receptor beta chains below, sequenced in a study of identical twins (dated by TCRdb to about 2016). The library was built by means of 5' RACE. The listed sequencing device is Illumina HiSeq 2000. TCRdb redid the processing of the public reads, applying fastp at Q25 and MiXCR, and retained in-frame beta chains. Here each entry gathers all rows of one CDR3 protein and keeps the most common genes and DNA. The sample has some 500,000 distinct CDR3 sequences on record, around 15% of them singletons. Of the sample, around 0.98% is held by the ten largest clones. These data were also filed under a second study, of yellow fever vaccine responses in identical twins.

Sequencing was performed on CD4+ T cells sorted from blood. The receptors here all came from a woman aged 18 to 35 in good health.

There are a few counts of this clonotype. The chain employs TRBV11-2 and TRBJ2-3; tentatively, D is TRBD1 or TRBD2 (5 bases each). The CDR3 runs to 16 residues. CDR1 and CDR2 (germline): SGHAT, FQNNGV. V lost 0 bases and J 0 bases, leaving 10 bases between the germline ends. CDR3 sequence reads: CASSLDGGPSTDTQYF. For the CDR3, the DNA is TGTGCCAGCAGCTTAGATGGGGGACCAAGCACAGATACGCAGTATTTT.

This clonotype was counted ten times or more. The chain combines TRBV5-1 with TRBJ2-1; perhaps D is TRBD1 or TRBD2 (5 bases each). Per germline, CDR1 SGHRS and CDR2 YFSETQ. This CDR3 comprises 13 residues. Deletions cut 5 bases from V and 9 bases from J, with 15 bases between. CDR3 protein: CASSQGERGEQFF. CDR3 bases: TGCGCCAGCAGTCAGGGTGAGAGGGGTGAGCAGTTCTTC.

This clonotype showed up just a few times. The V call is TRBV6-2 or TRBV6-3, the J call TRBJ2-3; tentative D call: TRBD2 (6 bases). This CDR3 comprises 16 residues. CDR1 and CDR2 (germline): MNHEY, SVGEGT. V lost 0 bases and J 1 base, leaving 11 bases between the germline ends. The CDR3 loop is CASSYSMLARTDTQYF. Here the CDR3 DNA reads TGTGCCAGCAGTTACTCGATGCTAGCGCGCACAGATACGCAGTATTTT.

CDR3 protein: CASSLFLEVGAGELFF. For the CDR3, the DNA is TGTGCCAGCAGCTTATTCCTAGAAGTGGGCGCCGGGGAGCTGTTTTTT. The chain links TRBV7-2 to TRBJ2-2; no clear D. Trimming stripped 2 bases from V and 6 bases from J, with 16 bases between. Germline CDR1 reads SGHTA; CDR2 reads FQGNSA. The CDR3 loop spans 16 amino acids.

This clonotype has only a few counts. V is TRBV27 and J is TRBJ2-2; D may be TRBD1 (6 bases). CDR1 and CDR2 (germline): MNHEY, SMNVEV (reference sequence). This CDR3 spans 14 amino acids. V shed 4 bases and J shed 7 bases, with 13 bases lying between them. The CDR3 is CASSWTERGGELFF. The CDR3 DNA reads TGTGCCAGCAGTTGGACAGAGAGAGGCGGGGAGCTGTTTTTT.

The rearrangement links TRBV27 to TRBJ2-6; either TRBD1 or TRBD2 may fit D (6 bases each). This CDR3 contains 17 residues. Germline CDR1 reads MNHEY; CDR2 reads SMNVEV (reference sequence). V dropped 2 bases and J dropped 4 bases, with 15 bases sitting between them. For the CDR3, the DNA is TGTGCCAGCAGTTTACATAAGGGGGGCATAGGGGCCAACGTCCTGACTTTC. Translated, it gives CASSLHKGGIGANVLTF. Supplemented by reference TRBV27 and TRBJ2-6, the full variable domain reads EAQVTQNPRYLITVTGKKLTVTCSQNMNHEYMSWYRQDPGLGLRQIYYSMNVEVTDKGDVPEGYKVSRKEKRNFPLILESPSPNQTSLYFCASSLHKGGIGANVLTFGAGSRLTVL.

CDR3: CASSLLLGELFF. The CDR3 nucleotides read TGTGCCAGCAGTTTATTGCTCGGGGAGCTGTTTTTT. The rearrangement links TRBV7-8 to TRBJ2-2; D is uncertain. Trimming took off 6 bases at V and 7 bases at J, with 9 bases between the two ends. CDR1 SGHVS and CDR2 FQNEAQ come from the germline V gene. This CDR3 is built from 12 residues.

This chain joins TRBV7-2 and TRBJ1-3; no clear D gene. The CDR3 consists of 16 residues. V was shortened by 1 base and J by 4 bases, with 14 bases between the two germline ends. In germline, CDR1 is SGHTA, CDR2 FQGNSA. CDR3 sequence: CASSLGVGPGGNTIYF. CDR3 coding DNA: TGTGCCAGCAGCTTAGGGGTGGGCCCGGGCGGAAACACCATATATTTT.

The gene calls are TRBV10-3 and TRBJ2-7; 9 bases fit TRBD1. CDR3 length: 14 residues. The trim removed 6 bases at V and 3 bases at J, leaving 6 bases unmatched. CDR1 is ENHRY, CDR2 SYGVKD, per germline. CDR3 DNA: TGTGCCATCAGGTCGACGACAGGGGGCTACGAGCAGTACTTC. The encoded protein is CAIRSTTGGYEQYF.

The chain combines TRBV18 with TRBJ1-1; no clear D. The CDR3 contains 15 residues. The V end was cut by 3 bases, the J end by 1 base, with 12 bases between. The germline CDR1 and CDR2 sequences are KGHSH and LQKENI. CDR3 residues: CASSPRSVENTEAFF. The CDR3 region has the DNA TGTGCCAGCTCACCCCGGAGTGTAGAGAACACTGAAGCTTTCTTT. Filled out from reference TRBV18 and TRBJ1-1, the complete variable domain reads NAGVMQNPRHLVRRRGQEARLRCSPMKGHSHVYWYRQLPEEGLKFMVYLQKENIIDESGMPKERFSAEFPKEGPSILRIQQVVRGDSAAYFCASSPRSVENTEAFFGQGTRLTVV.

This clonotype was seen a single time. The V and J genes are TRBV28 and TRBJ1-6; 9 bases map to TRBD1. The CDR3 loop spans 15 amino acids. V gave up 5 bases and J gave up 7 bases; unmatched junction bases: 6. Germline CDR1 is MDHEN and CDR2 is SYDVKM. This CDR3 reads CASSTQGAKNSPLHF. In DNA, the CDR3 is TGTGCCAGCAGTACACAGGGGGCGAAGAATTCACCCCTCCACTTT.

This chain uses TRBV10-3 with TRBJ2-5, with 7 bases lining up with TRBD2. This CDR3 comprises 14 residues. Per germline, CDR1 ENHRY and CDR2 SYGVKD. The V and J ends lost 3 bases and 5 bases, in that order; junction bases with no gene match: 6. As DNA, the CDR3 is TGTGCCATCAGTGATTGGGAGGGTTCGGAGACCCAGTACTTC. This codes for CAISDWEGSETQYF.

The table lists this clonotype with a few counts. The rearrangement uses TRBV27 and TRBJ2-1; 12 bases fit TRBD2. The CDR3 runs 17 residues. From germline, CDR1 is MNHEY and CDR2 SMNVEV (reference sequence). V was clipped by 4 bases and J by 7 bases; unmatched bases: 11. This chain's CDR3 is CASSSFRLAGVGNEQFF. The CDR3 nucleotides are TGTGCCAGCAGTTCCTTTCGACTAGCGGGAGTCGGGAATGAGCAGTTCTTC.

The V call is TRBV2, the J call TRBJ2-7; a weak D match, TRBD1 (5 bases). The germline CDR1 and CDR2 sequences are SNHLY and FYNNEI. The CDR3 sequence is 17 residues long. V lost 3 bases to trimming and J lost 6 bases, with 24 bases between them. The CDR3: CASSDIIRVPFPSEQYF. Here the CDR3 DNA reads TGTGCCAGCAGTGATATTATCAGGGTGCCCTTCCCTTCCGAGCAGTACTTC.

V usage is TRBV20-1 and J usage is TRBJ2-7, with 8 bases identical to TRBD1. The V gene end was trimmed by 5 bases and the J gene end by 6 bases; junction bases not matched to a gene: 6. This CDR3 has 12 amino acids. Germline lookup yields CDR1 DFQATT and CDR2 SNEGSKA (reference sequence). The CDR3, as DNA: TGCAGTGCTTCGTTTGGACAGGGCGAGCAGTACTTC. Translation: CSASFGQGEQYF.

This chain connects TRBV12-3 or TRBV12-4 to TRBJ2-2, with 11 bases identical to TRBD2. Germline trimming cut 5 bases from V and 6 bases from J; bases unmatched to any gene: 11. The CDR3 is 17 amino acids. The CDR3 here is CASSQSPGLAVSGELFF. DNA for the CDR3: TGTGCCAGCAGTCAGAGTCCGGGACTAGCGGTTTCCGGGGAGCTGTTTTTT.

This clonotype was counted a few times. This chain links TRBV3-1 with TRBJ1-2; D is possibly TRBD1 (6 bases). CDR3 length equals 15 residues. Deletions cut 1 base from V and 4 bases from J, with 13 bases between. The germline gives CDR1 LGHDT, CDR2 YNNKEL (reference sequence). The CDR3 DNA reads as TGTGCCAGCAGCCAAGGAAACAGGGAAAGCTATGGCTACACCTTC. As protein: CASSQGNRESYGYTF.

This clonotype was picked up many times. The J gene is TRBJ1-5, the V gene TRBV11-2; D is ambiguous. The germline gives CDR1 SGHAT, CDR2 FQNNGV. The CDR3 covers 15 residues. V was shortened by 0 bases and J by 0 bases, with 6 bases between the two germline ends. The CDR3 is CASSLDGYSNQPQHF. CDR3 DNA: TGTGCCAGCAGCTTAGACGGCTATAGCAATCAGCCCCAGCATTTT. Drawing the rest from reference TRBV11-2 and TRBJ1-5, the complete variable domain is EAGVAQSPRYKIIEKRQSVAFWCNPISGHATLYWYQQILGQGPKLLIQFQNNGVVDDSQLPKDRFSAERLKGVDSTLKIQPAKLEDSAVYLCASSLDGYSNQPQHFGDGTRLSIL.

There are many counts of this clonotype. One junction end does not reproduce the germline sequence, and a read error may be involved. J is TRBJ2-7 and V is TRBV5-1, with D tentatively TRBD2 (6 bases). CDR1 and CDR2 (germline): SGHRS, YFSETQ. This CDR3 region has 14 residues. CDR3 loop: CASSLGGNSYEQYF. The CDR3 region has the DNA TGTGCCAGCAGTCTTGGAGGGAACTCCTACGAGCAGTACTTC.

Many counts were recorded for this clonotype. One end of the junction is discordant with germline, which a read error may explain. The chain has TRBV2 and TRBJ2-1; D could derive from TRBD1 or TRBD2 (5 bases each). The CDR3 is 13 amino acids. Germline V gene data show CDR1 as SNHLY and CDR2 as FYNNEI. CDR3 loop: CASSYGTTFSPDF. For the CDR3, the DNA is TGTGCCAGCAGTTACGGGACCACCTTCTCCCCCGACTTC.

There are a few counts of this clonotype. The genes are TRBV6-5 and TRBJ2-7; 11 positions agree with TRBD2. CDR1 is MNHEY and CDR2 is SVGAGI in the germline V gene. With 0 bases clipped from V and 2 bases from J, the junction kept 0 bases outside the gene matches. CDR3 size: 15 residues. CDR3 DNA sequence: TGTGCCAGCAGTTACTCACTAGCGGGGGCCTACGAGCAGTACTTC. Amino acid sequence: CASSYSLAGAYEQYF.